A single sample is the source of the 29 T cell receptor beta chains below, sequenced in a study of beta chain features in type 1 diabetes. Expressed TCRB transcripts were sequenced because the entire RNA isolate underwent reverse transcription. The method was immunoSEQ multiplex PCR; TCRdb's version includes in-frame clones alone and lacks a portion of them. The sample gives almost 250,000 clones, 13% to 15% of which show up once; approximately 0.024% is in the top ten. The source material was naive CD4+ T cells from blood. The receptors originated from a woman aged 40 to 50 in good health.

V usage is TRBV19 and J usage is TRBJ2-1; perhaps TRBD1 as D (7 bases). CDR1 and CDR2 (germline): LNHDA, SQIVND (reference sequence). The CDR3 covers 15 residues. With 5 bases removed from V and 4 bases from J, the gap between germline ends came to 15 bases. The chain's CDR3 is CASSVPGGHYNEQFF. The CDR3 coding sequence is TGTGCCAGTAGTGTACCAGGGGGGCATTACAATGAGCAGTTCTTC.

The chain uses TRBV13 and TRBJ1-4, with TRBD1 matching over 10 bases. From germline, CDR1 is PRHDT and CDR2 FYEKMQ (reference sequence). CDR3 size: 15 residues. V was clipped by 7 bases and J by 7 bases; unmatched bases: 9. The CDR3 DNA is TGTGCCAGCACCCGACAGGGGGCCGGGGCTGAAAAACTGTTTTTT. This codes for CASTRQGAGAEKLFF. Filled out from reference TRBV13 and TRBJ1-4, the complete variable domain reads AAGVIQSPRHLIKEKRETATLKCYPIPRHDTVYWYQQGPGQDPQFLISFYEKMQSDKGSIPDRFSAQQFSDYHSELNMSSLELGDSALYFCASTRQGAGAEKLFFGSGTQLSVL.

The chain uses TRBV7-9 and TRBJ2-1; 10 nucleotides line up with TRBD1. CDR1 is SEHNR, CDR2 FQNEAQ, per germline (reference sequence). This CDR3 has 15 amino acids. J gave up 6 bases and V 5 bases, and 7 bases lay outside the gene matches. As DNA, the CDR3 is TGTGCCAGCAGCCCGGGACAGGGGTATCTCAATGAGCAGTTCTTC. This sequence encodes CASSPGQGYLNEQFF. Filled out from reference TRBV7-9 and TRBJ2-1, the complete variable domain reads DTGVSQNPRHKITKRGQNVTFRCDPISEHNRLYWYRQTLGQGPEFLTYFQNEAQLEKSRLLSDRFSAERPKGSFSTLEIQRTEQGDSAMYLCASSPGQGYLNEQFFGPGTRLTVL.

The V call is TRBV10-1, the J call TRBJ1-2; perhaps TRBD1 as D (6 bases). V lost 0 bases and J lost 3, with 8 bases in between. This CDR3 is 14 amino acids long. Germline values: CDR1 WNHNN, CDR2 SYGVQD (reference sequence). The chain's CDR3 is CASSESRGDYGYTF. CDR3 coding DNA: TGCGCCAGCAGTGAGTCCAGGGGAGACTATGGCTACACCTTC.

This chain joins TRBV19 and TRBJ1-5; a weak D match, TRBD1 (6 bases). CDR1 LNHDA and CDR2 SQIVND come from the germline V gene (reference sequence). The CDR3 spans 13 residues. The V and J ends lost 6 bases and 7 bases respectively, with 13 bases between them. The CDR3 reads CASRGEGDQPQHF. The CDR3 nucleotides are TGTGCCAGTAGAGGAGAGGGGGACCAGCCCCAGCATTTT.

This clone has more than one count but fewer than ten. V usage is TRBV4-1 and J usage is TRBJ1-2; 7 bases match TRBD1. This CDR3 has 13 residues. The junction had 6 bases not matched to a gene; V was cut back by 3 bases and J by 8 bases. Germline V CDR1 and CDR2: MGHRA, YSYEKL. The CDR3, as DNA: TGCGCCAGCAGCCACACAGGGGTCCGAGGCTACACCTTC. Protein sequence: CASSHTGVRGYTF.

The CDR3 is CSVRRGGPRTDTQYF. The DNA of the CDR3 is TGCAGCGTTCGTCGGGGGGGGCCTCGCACAGATACGCAGTATTTT. The chain has TRBV29-1 and TRBJ2-3, with 8 bases that match TRBD2. J lost 1 base, V lost 5 bases, and 8 bases had no gene match. Germline V gives CDR1 SQVTM, CDR2 ANQGSEA. The CDR3 length is 15 residues.

V usage is TRBV7-2 and J usage is TRBJ1-1; a possible D gene is TRBD1 (5 bases). CDR3 length: 12 residues. V was clipped by 2 bases and J by 11 bases, with 12 bases between them. Germline assignment: CDR1 SGHTA and CDR2 FQGNSA. CDR3 amino acids: CASSLYGGEAFF. In DNA, the CDR3 is TGTGCCAGCAGCTTATACGGGGGTGAGGCTTTCTTT.

This chain uses TRBV15 with TRBJ2-6, with 8 bases fitting TRBD1. CDR3 size: 17 residues. Germline CDR1 LNHNV, CDR2 YYDKDF (reference sequence). The V and J ends lost 1 base and 0 bases, in that order; junction bases with no gene match: 2. CDR3 residues: CATSRGTGHSGANVLTF. In DNA, the CDR3 is TGTGCCACCAGCAGAGGGACAGGGCACTCTGGGGCCAACGTCCTGACTTTC.

This clone was observed many times. The identical CDR3 is also encoded by other nucleotide sequences in the sample. The rearrangement joins TRBV7-9 to TRBJ2-7; D is undetermined. Trimming removed 3 bases at V and 2 bases at J, with 14 bases between. The germline V gene encodes CDR1 SEHNR and CDR2 FQNEAQ (reference sequence). The CDR3 runs 15 residues. The CDR3 protein is CASSLTSSSAYEQYF. CDR3 sequence (DNA): TGTGCCAGCAGCTTGACTTCCAGTTCGGCCTACGAGCAGTACTTC.

The chain carries TRBV4-1 and TRBJ2-3; 8 positions match TRBD1. Losses at the gene ends were 1 base for V and 4 bases for J; bases not matched to a gene: 4. Germline CDR1 and CDR2: MGHRA and YSYEKL. The length of the CDR3 is 15 residues. CDR3 protein: CASSQVMTGADTQYF. CDR3 in DNA: TGCGCCAGCAGCCAAGTTATGACAGGGGCAGATACGCAGTATTTT.

This clone was seen more than once but under ten times. The chain employs TRBV5-1 and TRBJ2-4; 10 bases fit TRBD2. CDR1 SGHRS and CDR2 YFSETQ come from the germline V gene. This CDR3 is built from 14 residues. Trimming removed 3 bases from V and 15 bases from J; junction bases left unmatched: 12. The DNA for the CDR3 is TGCGCCAGCAGCTCACCCGGGACTAGCGAGAGGCGGTACTTC. Protein product: CASSSPGTSERRYF.

The rearrangement links TRBV19 to TRBJ2-1; 9 positions agree with TRBD1. Germline CDR1 is LNHDA and CDR2 is SQIVND (reference sequence). The CDR3 is 15 amino acids. Trimming took 7 bases from V and 3 from J; bases not matched to a gene: 7. The CDR3: CASNSGQGIYNEQFF. Written as DNA, the CDR3 is TGTGCCAGTAATTCGGGACAGGGAATCTACAATGAGCAGTTCTTC.

V is TRBV29-1 and J is TRBJ1-3; D remains ambiguous. Looked up from germline, CDR1 is SQVTM and CDR2 is ANQGSEA. The CDR3 loop spans 13 amino acids. V dropped 7 bases and J dropped 1 base, with 11 bases sitting between them. The CDR3 region is CSAAVVSGNTIYF. CDR3 DNA: TGCAGCGCCGCGGTGGTTTCTGGAAACACCATATATTTT.

This sequence joins TRBV4-2 and TRBJ2-5; 7 nucleotides agree with TRBD1. Germline V gives CDR1 LGHNA, CDR2 YNFKEQ. V gave up 4 bases and J gave up 5 bases; unmatched junction bases: 13. There are 16 residues in the CDR3. The CDR3 region has the DNA TGTGCCAGCAGCCTTCGGGACAGTGACTCTTGGGAGACCCAGTACTTC. This codes for CASSLRDSDSWETQYF.

This clone was seen more than once but under ten times. The chain combines TRBV28 with TRBJ1-2, with a weak D call TRBD1 (6 bases). CDR1 is MDHEN and CDR2 is SYDVKM in the germline V gene. The CDR3 runs to 13 residues. V lost 5 bases to trimming and J lost 8 bases, with 15 bases between them. The CDR3 loop reads CASSTLQGGGYTF. The CDR3, as DNA: TGTGCCAGCAGTACGCTACAGGGCGGGGGCTACACCTTC.

There are a few counts of this clone. V is TRBV7-9 and J is TRBJ2-2; 11 bases are a match to TRBD2. The length of the CDR3 is 16 residues. CDR1 is SEHNR and CDR2 is FQNEAQ in the germline V gene (reference sequence). V shed 5 bases and J 6 bases; nucleotides not matched to a gene: 8. The CDR3 is CASSATSGGFPGELFF. CDR3 coding DNA: TGTGCCAGCAGCGCTACTAGCGGGGGCTTTCCCGGGGAGCTGTTTTTT.

V and J are TRBV5-6 and TRBJ1-4; TRBD1 matches at 8 bases. Germline V lookup: CDR1 SGHDT, CDR2 YYEEEE. This CDR3 contains 15 residues. After removal of 4 bases from V and 7 bases from J, the junction contained 9 bases not matched to a gene. The CDR3 nucleotides read TGTGCCAGCAGCGAGGGACAGGTCTTTGGTGAAAAACTGTTTTTT. Translation gives CASSEGQVFGEKLFF.

CDR3 in DNA: TGTGCCACCAGCAGAGACACAGGGGGCTGGGGCTACACCTTC. Its translation: CATSRDTGGWGYTF. The rearrangement links TRBV15 to TRBJ1-2; 9 positions match TRBD1. The CDR3 is made up of 14 amino acids. Trimming removed 0 bases from V and 8 bases from J; junction bases left unmatched: 4. Germline CDR1 and CDR2: LNHNV and YYDKDF (reference sequence).

This clone has only a few counts. V is TRBV10-3 and J is TRBJ1-1, with D tentatively TRBD1 (5 bases). V was pared by 6 bases and J by 1 base, with 15 bases between. The germline gives CDR1 ENHRY, CDR2 SYGVKD. This CDR3 contains 15 residues. The CDR3 DNA is TGTGCCATCAGAGACAGTCTAATGAAGAACACTGAAGCTTTCTTT. Its protein product is CAIRDSLMKNTEAFF.

This clone has more than one count but fewer than ten. The chain combines TRBV11-2 with TRBJ2-1; 8 nucleotides match TRBD1. CDR3 length: 15 residues. The germline gives CDR1 SGHAT, CDR2 FQNNGV. Losses at the gene ends were 5 bases for V and 7 bases for J; bases not matched to a gene: 10. The CDR3 DNA sequence: TGTGCCAGCAGCCAATACCCGACAGGGGTAAATGAGCAGTTCTTC. Encoded protein: CASSQYPTGVNEQFF.

The genes are TRBV6-5 and TRBJ2-1, with D unresolved. V lost 0 bases to trimming and J lost 10 bases, with 13 bases between them. CDR1 is MNHEY, CDR2 SVGAGI, per germline. This CDR3 is 14 amino acids long. The CDR3 DNA follows: TGTGCCAGCAGTTACTCTCCCCCCATTTCCGAGCAGTTCTTC. Translation: CASSYSPPISEQFF.

This clone was seen a few times. Additional DNA sequences in this sample encode the identical CDR3. V and J are TRBV18 and TRBJ2-1; 8 nucleotides agree with TRBD1. This CDR3 has 15 amino acids. CDR1 and CDR2 (germline): KGHSH, LQKENI. V trimming: 2 bases; J trimming: 3 bases; junction bases outside the gene matches: 3. The CDR3 sequence: CASSPGTGSYNEQFF. For the CDR3, the DNA is TGTGCCAGCTCACCAGGGACAGGAAGCTACAATGAGCAGTTCTTC. Combining the CDR3 with reference TRBV18 and TRBJ2-1 gives the whole variable domain NAGVMQNPRHLVRRRGQEARLRCSPMKGHSHVYWYRQLPEEGLKFMVYLQKENIIDESGMPKERFSAEFPKEGPSILRIQQVVRGDSAAYFCASSPGTGSYNEQFFGPGTRLTVL.

This clone was observed a handful of times. This chain links TRBV7-2 with TRBJ2-7, with TRBD1 identical over 8 bases. The CDR3 has 15 amino acids. Trimming took 6 bases from V and 4 from J; bases not matched to a gene: 11. The germline V gene encodes CDR1 SGHTA and CDR2 FQGNSA. CDR3 residues: CASSISGTGVYEQYF. CDR3 nucleotides: TGTGCCAGCAGTATTTCCGGGACAGGCGTGTACGAGCAGTACTTC.

The V call is TRBV6-1, the J call TRBJ2-1; D is unresolved. V was shortened by 5 bases and J by 6 bases, with 14 bases between the two germline ends. Germline CDR1 MNHNS, CDR2 SASEGT. This CDR3 is 14 amino acids long. CDR3 region: CASSRLAAFNEQFF. The CDR3 DNA reads TGTGCCAGCAGTCGACTCGCGGCCTTCAATGAGCAGTTCTTC.

This rearrangement joins TRBV11-2 to TRBJ1-1; D is uncertain. V was pared by 0 bases and J by 5 bases, with 4 bases between. Germline V gives CDR1 SGHAT, CDR2 FQNNGV. The CDR3 has 12 residues. CDR3 in amino acids: CASSLDRTEAFF. CDR3 coding DNA: TGTGCCAGCAGCTTAGATCGGACTGAAGCTTTCTTT.

This clone has a handful of counts. The chain joins TRBV4-3 to TRBJ1-5; D may be TRBD1 (6 bases). V shed 4 bases and J shed 5 bases, with 18 bases lying between them. The CDR3 extends over 16 amino acids. Germline V gene data show CDR1 as LGHNA and CDR2 as YSLEER. CDR3 protein: CASSPSLGGVYQPQHF. The CDR3 DNA sequence: TGCGCCAGCAGCCCTTCGTTAGGGGGAGTCTATCAGCCCCAGCATTTT.

This clone showed up just a few times. V usage is TRBV21-1 and J usage is TRBJ2-6; the table's D call TRBD1 went unverified against the DNA. TRBV21-1 is marked as a pseudogene. The length of the CDR3 is 14 residues. The CDR3: CASRKTVGANVLTF. The CDR3, as DNA: TGTGCCAGCAGGAAAACAGTCGGGGCCAACGTCCTGACTTTC.

The chain employs TRBV4-1 and TRBJ1-5, with 7 bases matching TRBD1. The germline gives CDR1 MGHRA, CDR2 YSYEKL. Trimming removed 3 bases from V and 2 bases from J; junction bases left unmatched: 10. The CDR3 length is 17 residues. CDR3 DNA sequence: TGCGCCAGCAGCCAGGCCGATGACAGGGTCCGCAATCAGCCCCAGCATTTT. Translation: CASSQADDRVRNQPQHF.